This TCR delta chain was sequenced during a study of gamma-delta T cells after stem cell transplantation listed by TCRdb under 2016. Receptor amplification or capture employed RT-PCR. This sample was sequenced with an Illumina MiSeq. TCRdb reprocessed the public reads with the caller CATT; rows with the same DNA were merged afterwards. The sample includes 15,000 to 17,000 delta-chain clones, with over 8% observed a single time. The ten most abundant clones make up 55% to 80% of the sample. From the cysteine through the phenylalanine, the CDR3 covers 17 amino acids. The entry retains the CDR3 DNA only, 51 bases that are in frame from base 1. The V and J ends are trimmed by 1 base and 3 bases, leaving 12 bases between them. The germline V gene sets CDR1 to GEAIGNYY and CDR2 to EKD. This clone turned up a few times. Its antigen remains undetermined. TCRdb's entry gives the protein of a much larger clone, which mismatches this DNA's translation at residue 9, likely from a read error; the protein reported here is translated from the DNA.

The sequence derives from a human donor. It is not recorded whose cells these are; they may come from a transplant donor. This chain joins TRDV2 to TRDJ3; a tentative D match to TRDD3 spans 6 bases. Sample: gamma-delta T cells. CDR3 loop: CACDTTGIFWDTRQMFF. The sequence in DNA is TGTGCCTGTGACACTACTGGGATTTTCTGGGACACCCGACAGATGTTTTTC.